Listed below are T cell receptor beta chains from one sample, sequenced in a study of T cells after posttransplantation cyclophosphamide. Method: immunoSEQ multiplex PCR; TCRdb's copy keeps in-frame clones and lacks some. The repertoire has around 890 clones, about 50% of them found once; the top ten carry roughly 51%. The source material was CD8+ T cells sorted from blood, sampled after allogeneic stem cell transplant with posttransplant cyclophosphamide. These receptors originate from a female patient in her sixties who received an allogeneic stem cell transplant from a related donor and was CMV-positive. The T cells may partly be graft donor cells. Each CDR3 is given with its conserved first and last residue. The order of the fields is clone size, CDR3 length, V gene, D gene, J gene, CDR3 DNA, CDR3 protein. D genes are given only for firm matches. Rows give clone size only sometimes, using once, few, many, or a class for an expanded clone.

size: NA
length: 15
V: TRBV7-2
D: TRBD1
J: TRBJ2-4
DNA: TGTGCCAGCAGCCCCCTGACAGGGACCAAAAACATTCAGTACTTC
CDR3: CASSPLTGTKNIQYF

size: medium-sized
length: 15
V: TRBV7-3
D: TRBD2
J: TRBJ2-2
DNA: TGTGCCAGCAGCTCACTAGCGGGAGCCACCGGGGAGCTGTTTTTT
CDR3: CASSSLAGATGELFF

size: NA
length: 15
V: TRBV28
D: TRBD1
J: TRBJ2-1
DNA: TGTGCCAGCAGTTTAGGGACAGGGGGCTACAATGAGCAGTTCTTC
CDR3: CASSLGTGGYNEQFF

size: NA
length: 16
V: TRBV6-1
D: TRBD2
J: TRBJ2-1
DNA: TGTGCCAGCAGTGAGCAAACGGGACTAGAGTACAATGAGCAGTTCTTC
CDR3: CASSEQTGLEYNEQFF

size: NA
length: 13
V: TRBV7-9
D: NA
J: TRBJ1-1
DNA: TGTGCCAGCAGCTTAACCGGGAACACTGAAGCTTTCTTT
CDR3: CASSLTGNTEAFF

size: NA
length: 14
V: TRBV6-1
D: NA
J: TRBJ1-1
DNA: TGTGCCAGCAGTCAACAGGGATTGAACACTGAAGCTTTCTTT
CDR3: CASSQQGLNTEAFF

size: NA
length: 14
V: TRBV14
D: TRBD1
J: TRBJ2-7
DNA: TGTGCCAGCAGCCCGTACAGGGGCGCCTACGAGCAGTACTTC
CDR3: CASSPYRGAYEQYF

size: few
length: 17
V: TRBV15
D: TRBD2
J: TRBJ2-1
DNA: TGTGCCACCAGCAGAGAGGGAGGGACTAGCGGGAGGGGAGAGCAGTTCTTC
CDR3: CATSREGGTSGRGEQFF

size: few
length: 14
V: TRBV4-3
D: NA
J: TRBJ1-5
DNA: TGCGCCAGCAGCCAAGGGGAGGGGGGCCAGCCCCAGCATTTT
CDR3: CASSQGEGGQPQHF

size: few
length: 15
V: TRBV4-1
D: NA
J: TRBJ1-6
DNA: TGCGCCAGCAGCCAAGATAGTAGTATTGCTTCACCCCTCCACTTT
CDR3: CASSQDSSIASPLHF